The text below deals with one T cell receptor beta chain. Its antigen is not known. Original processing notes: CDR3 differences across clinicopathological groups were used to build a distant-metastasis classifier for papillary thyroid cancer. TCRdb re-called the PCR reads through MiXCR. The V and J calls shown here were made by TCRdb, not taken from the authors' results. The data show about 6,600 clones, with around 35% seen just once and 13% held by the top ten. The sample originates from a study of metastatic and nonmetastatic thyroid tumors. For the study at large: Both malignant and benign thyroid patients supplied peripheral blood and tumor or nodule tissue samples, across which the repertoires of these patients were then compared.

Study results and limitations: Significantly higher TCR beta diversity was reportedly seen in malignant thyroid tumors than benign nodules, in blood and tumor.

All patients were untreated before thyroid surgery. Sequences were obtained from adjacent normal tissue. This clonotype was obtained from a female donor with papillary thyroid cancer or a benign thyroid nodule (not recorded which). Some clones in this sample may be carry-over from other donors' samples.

CDR3 in amino acids: CASSLVGSQNEKLFF. DNA of the CDR3: TGTGCCAGCAGCTTAGTGGGCAGCCAAAATGAAAAACTGTTTTTT. The V gene is TRBV11-2, the J gene TRBJ1-4; D not certain. Germline V lookup: CDR1 SGHAT, CDR2 FQNNGV. V was shortened by 1 base and J by 5 bases, with 11 bases between the two germline ends. This CDR3 comprises 15 residues. Full variable domain (missing parts from reference TRBV11-2 and TRBJ1-4): EAGVAQSPRYKIIEKRQSVAFWCNPISGHATLYWYQQILGQGPKLLIQFQNNGVVDDSQLPKDRFSAERLKGVDSTLKIQPAKLEDSAVYLCASSLVGSQNEKLFFGSGTQLSVL.